This passage covers 11 T cell receptor beta chains from one sample sequenced in a study of blood T cells in healthy people across ages. Primed by a sample-barcoded 5' primer and a J-beta primer mix, a second PCR proceeded for 7 to 11 cycles. One entry per CDR3 protein, called by TCRdb with MiXCR from the 5' RACE reads. The profile shows around 620,000 distinct CDR3 sequences, 27% of them singletons. Material: blood. The source of these receptors is a woman in her 70s in good health.

In the case of this clonotype: The germline gene is not matched at one end of the junction; a read error may be the cause. The J gene is TRBJ1-3, the V gene TRBV4-2; D might be TRBD1 (5 bases). The germline gives CDR1 LGHNA, CDR2 YNFKEQ. CDR3 size: 18 residues. CDR3 in DNA: TGTGCTAGCAGCCAAGTTCTGAGAGGAGGGGTTGGTGGAAACACCATATATTTT. It yields the protein CASSQVLRGGVGGNTIYF.

The chain combines TRBV7-2 with TRBJ1-2; D ambiguous. From germline, CDR1 is SGHTA and CDR2 FQGNSA. This CDR3 has 16 residues. The V end lost 0 bases, the J end lost 5 bases, and 16 bases lay between the germline ends. CDR3 loop: CASSLAAQASHYGYTF. The DNA of the CDR3 is TGTGCCAGCAGCTTAGCCGCCCAGGCCAGCCATTATGGCTACACCTTC.

This clonotype has more than one count but fewer than ten. V gene TRBV29-1 combines with J gene TRBJ1-1; TRBD1 is a possible D gene (6 bases). V was shortened by 7 bases and J by 2 bases, with 14 bases between the two germline ends. Germline-derived CDR1 and CDR2 are SQVTM and ANQGSEA. The CDR3 sequence is 13 residues long. CDR3 bases: TGCAGCGCAAAACAGGGATCAAACACTGAAGCTTTCTTT. Its translation: CSAKQGSNTEAFF.

The chain combines TRBV20-1 with TRBJ1-2, with 10 bases identical to TRBD1. Germline CDR1 and CDR2: DFQATT and SNEGSKA (reference sequence). Unmatched junction bases numbered 4, after V lost 1 base and J lost 8 bases. This CDR3 has 13 residues. CDR3 DNA: TGCAGTGCTAGAGTGACAGGGGGCCGAGGCTACACCTTC. The encoded protein is CSARVTGGRGYTF.

This chain uses TRBV9 with TRBJ2-2, with a tentative D call TRBD2 (5 bases). V was shortened by 3 bases and J by 0 bases, with 12 bases between the two germline ends. The CDR3 runs to 16 residues. The V gene's germline CDR1 is SGDLS and CDR2 YYNGEE. For the CDR3, the DNA is TGTGCCAGCAGCGCAGGCGGGCGTCCGAACACCGGGGAGCTGTTTTTT. This codes for CASSAGGRPNTGELFF.

This clonotype was seen only a few times. The chain couples TRBV5-1 to TRBJ2-3; 7 bases line up with TRBD1. In germline, CDR1 is SGHRS, CDR2 YFSETQ. After removal of 2 bases from V and 6 bases from J, the junction contained 12 bases not matched to a gene. This CDR3 is 16 amino acids long. The CDR3 coding sequence is TGCGCCAGCAGCTTAACGAGGGGGCGGCCCCTCGATACGCAGTATTTT. Residues: CASSLTRGRPLDTQYF.

V usage is TRBV3-1 and J usage is TRBJ2-3; a possible D gene is TRBD1 (6 bases). V was clipped by 4 bases and J by 2 bases, with 10 bases between them. Germline lookup yields CDR1 LGHDT and CDR2 YNNKEL (reference sequence). The CDR3 runs 14 residues. The CDR3 loop is CASSPQGHTDTQYF. In nucleotides, the CDR3 is TGTGCCAGCAGCCCCCAGGGACACACAGATACGCAGTATTTT.

The rearrangement links TRBV20-1 to TRBJ2-3; D possibly corresponds to TRBD2 (6 bases). There are 15 residues in the CDR3. V gave up 5 bases and J gave up 4 bases, with 19 bases separating them. Per the germline V gene, CDR1 is DFQATT and CDR2 is SNEGSKA (reference sequence). CDR3 bases: TGCAGTGCTGGTAGACTAGGCCGCACTTCAGATACGCAGTATTTT. Amino acids: CSAGRLGRTSDTQYF.

This clonotype was picked up a small number of times. The V gene is TRBV7-2, the J gene TRBJ2-5; 12 bases agree with TRBD2. The J segment lost 6 bases and the V segment lost 5 bases, leaving 7 bases of the junction unmatched. The CDR3 has 15 residues. CDR1 and CDR2 from the germline V gene are SGHTA and FQGNSA. DNA of the CDR3: TGTGCCAGCAGCCCACGGACTAGCGGGAAGAAGACCCAGTACTTC. Translation: CASSPRTSGKKTQYF.

This chain uses TRBV29-1 with TRBJ2-5; no clear D. The DNA end lines up better with TRBJ2-7; the J call may be wrong. The CDR3 sequence is 13 residues long. From germline, CDR1 is SQVTM and CDR2 ANQGSEA. The CDR3 nucleotides are TGCAGCGTTGAAGTGGTTAGCTCCTACGAGCAGTACTTC. This codes for CSVEVVSSYEQYF.

This clonotype was seen a few times. CDR3 sequence reads: CASSQGGLAEETQYF. The DNA for the CDR3 is TGTGCCAGCAGCCAAGGGGGACTAGCGGAAGAGACCCAGTACTTC. This chain connects TRBV3-1 to TRBJ2-5, with 11 bases fitting TRBD2. The germline V gene encodes CDR1 LGHDT and CDR2 YNNKEL (reference sequence). The ends lost 1 base at V and 3 bases at J; junction bases unmatched: 1. The CDR3 spans 15 residues.